This T cell receptor beta chain was retrieved from a study of T cell responses to AZD1222 COVID-19 vaccine. Overall study findings and caveats: Spike-specific TCR breadth rose after two AZD1222 doses, and depth rose as well. Unmutated variant regions are reportedly targeted by nearly half of spike-specific TCRs. Repertoires were obtained only post-peak T cell response.

The data were produced by immunoSEQ multiplex PCR, yet TCRdb's version contains in-frame clones alone and is incomplete. The table lists 110,000 or so clones, about 93% of them singletons. Concerning this clone itself: The antigen remains undetermined.

CDR3 length: 17 amino acids. CDR1 is MNHNS and CDR2 is SASEGT in the germline V gene. V shed 3 bases, J shed 2 bases, and the junction held 11 bases outside the gene matches. Sequenced material: peripheral blood, taken 28 days after the second dose of the MenACWY control vaccine. V is TRBV6-1 and J is TRBJ2-3, with TRBD2 matching 7 bases. The receptor was derived from an adult who received the MenACWY meningococcal vaccine as a control. For the CDR3, the DNA is TGTGCCAGCAGTGACTTACTAGCGAGCCGTGCCACAGATACGCAGTATTTT. Translating gives CASSDLLASRATDTQYF.